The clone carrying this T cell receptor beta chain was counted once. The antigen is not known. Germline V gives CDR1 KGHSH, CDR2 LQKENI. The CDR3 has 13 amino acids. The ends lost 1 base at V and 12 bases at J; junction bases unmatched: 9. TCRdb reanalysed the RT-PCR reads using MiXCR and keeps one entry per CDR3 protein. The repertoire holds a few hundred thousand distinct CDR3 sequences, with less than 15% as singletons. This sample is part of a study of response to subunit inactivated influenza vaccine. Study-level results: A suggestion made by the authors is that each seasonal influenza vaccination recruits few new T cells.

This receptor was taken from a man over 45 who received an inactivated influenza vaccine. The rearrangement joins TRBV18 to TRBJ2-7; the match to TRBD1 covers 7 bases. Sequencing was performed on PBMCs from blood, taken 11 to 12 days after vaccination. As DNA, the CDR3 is TGTGCCAGCTCACCACTTCACAGGGGCCCCCCGTACTTC. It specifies CASSPLHRGPPYF.